This TCR beta chain was sequenced in a study of vaccination effects on CD4 cells after COVID-19. Notes on the study in general: Clones from infection and from vaccination both contracted markedly late after vaccination.

CDR1 MDHEN and CDR2 SYDVKM come from the germline V gene. The CDR3 is 14 residues long. Trimming took off 3 bases at V and 7 bases at J, with 13 bases between the two ends. Sequencing was performed with immunoSEQ multiplex PCR; in TCRdb, only in-frame clones are kept and a portion is missing. The table has approximately 50,000 clones, roughly three quarters seen once. ViraFEST assay sequencing came after antigen-specific CD4+ T cells were expanded with viral peptide pools. Isolating CD4+ T cells followed approximately ten days of culture. Vaccinees lacked prior SARS-CoV-2 infection and tested negative for nucleocapsid antibodies. In the case of this clone: The antigen is not known.

The specimen comprised CD4+ T cells from PBMCs cultured with HCoV-OC43 spike peptides, sampled before COVID-19 vaccination. Noted subset: HCoV-OC43 spike overlapping peptide pool stimulation. This receptor was identified in a human donor who received a COVID-19 vaccine. V usage is TRBV28 and J usage is TRBJ1-3, with D unresolved. The CDR3 DNA reads as TGTGCCAGCAGTTTGCGAGCTACAGTTAACACCATATATTTT. This gives the protein CASSLRATVNTIYF.